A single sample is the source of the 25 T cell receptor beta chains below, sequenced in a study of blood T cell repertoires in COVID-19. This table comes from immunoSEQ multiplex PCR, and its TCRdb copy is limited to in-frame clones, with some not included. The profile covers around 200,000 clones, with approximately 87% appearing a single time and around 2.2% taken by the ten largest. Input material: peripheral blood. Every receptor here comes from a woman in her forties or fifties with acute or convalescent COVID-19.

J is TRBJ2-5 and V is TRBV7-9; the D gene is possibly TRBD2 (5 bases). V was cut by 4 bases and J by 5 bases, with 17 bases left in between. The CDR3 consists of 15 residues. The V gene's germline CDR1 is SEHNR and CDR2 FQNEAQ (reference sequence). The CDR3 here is CASSSLRGSVETQYF. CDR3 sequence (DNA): TGTGCCAGCAGCTCCCTCCGGGGATCAGTCGAGACCCAGTACTTC.

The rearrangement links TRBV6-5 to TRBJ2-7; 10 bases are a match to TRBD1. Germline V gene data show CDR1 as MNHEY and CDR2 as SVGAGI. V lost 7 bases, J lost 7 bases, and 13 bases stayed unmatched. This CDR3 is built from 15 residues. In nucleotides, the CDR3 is TGTGCCAGCAACAGACAGGGGGCAATTTTCGGAGAGCAGTACTTC. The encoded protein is CASNRQGAIFGEQYF.

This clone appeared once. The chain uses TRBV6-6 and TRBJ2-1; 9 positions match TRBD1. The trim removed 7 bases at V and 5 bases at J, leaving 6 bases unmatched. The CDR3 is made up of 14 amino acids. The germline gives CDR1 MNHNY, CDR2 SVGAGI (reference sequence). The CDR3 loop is CASTPGQGNNEQFF. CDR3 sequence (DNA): TGTGCCAGCACTCCGGGACAGGGTAACAATGAGCAGTTCTTC.

The CDR3 nucleotides read TGTGCCAGCAGCATTAACAGGGGCTCTGAAAAACTGTTTTTT. Protein sequence: CASSINRGSEKLFF. The genes are TRBV2 and TRBJ1-4; 7 nucleotides match TRBD1. Germline-derived CDR1 and CDR2 are SNHLY and FYNNEI. J lost 7 bases, V lost 6 bases, and 8 bases had no gene match. The CDR3 length is 14 residues.

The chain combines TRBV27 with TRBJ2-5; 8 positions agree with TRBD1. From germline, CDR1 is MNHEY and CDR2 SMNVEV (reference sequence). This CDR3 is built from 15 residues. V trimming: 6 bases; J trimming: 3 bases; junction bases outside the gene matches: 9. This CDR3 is CASSSKWTGKETQYF. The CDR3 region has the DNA TGTGCCAGCAGCTCGAAGTGGACAGGGAAAGAGACCCAGTACTTC.

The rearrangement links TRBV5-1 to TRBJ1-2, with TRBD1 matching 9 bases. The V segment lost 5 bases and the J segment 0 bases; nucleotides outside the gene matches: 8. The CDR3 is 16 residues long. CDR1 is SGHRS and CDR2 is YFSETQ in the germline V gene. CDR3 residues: CASSQGQGQTNYGYTF. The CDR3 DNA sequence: TGCGCCAGCAGTCAGGGACAGGGCCAAACTAACTATGGCTACACCTTC.

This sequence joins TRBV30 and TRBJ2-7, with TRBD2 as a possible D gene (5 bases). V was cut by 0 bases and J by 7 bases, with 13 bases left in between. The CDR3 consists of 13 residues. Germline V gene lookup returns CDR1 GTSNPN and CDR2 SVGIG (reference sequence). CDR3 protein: CAWSVRTVGEQYF. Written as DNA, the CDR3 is TGTGCCTGGAGTGTCCGGACTGTCGGGGAGCAGTACTTC.

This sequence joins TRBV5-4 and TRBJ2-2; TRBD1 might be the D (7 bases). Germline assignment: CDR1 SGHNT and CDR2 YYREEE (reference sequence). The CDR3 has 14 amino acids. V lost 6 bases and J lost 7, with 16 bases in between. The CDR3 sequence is CASTTEGAGGELFF. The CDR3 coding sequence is TGTGCCAGCACAACGGAGGGGGCGGGCGGGGAGCTGTTTTTT.

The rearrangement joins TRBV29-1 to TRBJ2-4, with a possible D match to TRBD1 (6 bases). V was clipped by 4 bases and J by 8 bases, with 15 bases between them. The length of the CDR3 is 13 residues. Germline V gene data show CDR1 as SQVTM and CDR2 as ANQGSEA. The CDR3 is CSVVGQQRDIQYF. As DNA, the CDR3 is TGCAGCGTTGTTGGACAGCAAAGGGACATTCAGTACTTC.

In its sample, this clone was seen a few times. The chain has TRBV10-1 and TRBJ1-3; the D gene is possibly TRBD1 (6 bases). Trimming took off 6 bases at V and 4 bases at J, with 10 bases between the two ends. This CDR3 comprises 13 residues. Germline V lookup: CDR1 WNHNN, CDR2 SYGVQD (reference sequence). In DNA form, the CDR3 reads TGCGCCAGCAGCCGGACAGACGGAAACACCATATATTTT. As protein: CASSRTDGNTIYF.

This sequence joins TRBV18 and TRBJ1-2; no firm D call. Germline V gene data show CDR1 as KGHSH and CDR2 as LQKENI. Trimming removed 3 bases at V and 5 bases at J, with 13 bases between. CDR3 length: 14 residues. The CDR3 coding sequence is TGTGCCAGCTCACCGGAGAGGGAGCGGTATGGCTACACCTTC. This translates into CASSPERERYGYTF.

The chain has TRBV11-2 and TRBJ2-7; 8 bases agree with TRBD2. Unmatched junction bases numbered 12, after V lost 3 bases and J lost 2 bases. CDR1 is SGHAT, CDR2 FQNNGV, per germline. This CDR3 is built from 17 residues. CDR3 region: CASSLLAGGGVTYEQYF. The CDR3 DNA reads TGTGCCAGCAGCTTGCTAGCGGGCGGGGGCGTTACCTACGAGCAGTACTTC.

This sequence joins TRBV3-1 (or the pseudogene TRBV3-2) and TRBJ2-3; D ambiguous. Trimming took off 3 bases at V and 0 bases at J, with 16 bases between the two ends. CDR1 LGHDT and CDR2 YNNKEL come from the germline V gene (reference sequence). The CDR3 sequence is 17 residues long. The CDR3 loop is CASSHASILISTDTQYF. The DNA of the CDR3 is TGTGCCAGCAGCCACGCTTCCATACTAATAAGCACAGATACGCAGTATTTT.

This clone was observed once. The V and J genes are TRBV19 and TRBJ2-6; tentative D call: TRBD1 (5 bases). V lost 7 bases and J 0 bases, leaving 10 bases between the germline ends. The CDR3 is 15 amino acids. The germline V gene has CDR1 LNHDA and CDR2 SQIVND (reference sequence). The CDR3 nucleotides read TGTGCCAGTAATGGGGCTAACTCTGGGGCCAACGTCCTGACTTTC. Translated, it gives CASNGANSGANVLTF.

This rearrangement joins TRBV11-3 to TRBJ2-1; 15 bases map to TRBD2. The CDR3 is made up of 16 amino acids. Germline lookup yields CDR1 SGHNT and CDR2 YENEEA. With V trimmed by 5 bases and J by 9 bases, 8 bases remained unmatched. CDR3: CASSPRTSGGASEQFF. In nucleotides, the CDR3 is TGTGCCAGCAGCCCCCGGACTAGCGGGGGGGCCAGTGAGCAGTTCTTC.

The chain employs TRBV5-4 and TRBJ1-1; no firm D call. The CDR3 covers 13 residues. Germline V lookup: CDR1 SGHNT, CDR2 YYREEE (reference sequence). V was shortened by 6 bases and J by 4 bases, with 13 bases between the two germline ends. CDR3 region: CASKRFGGTEAFF. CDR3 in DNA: TGTGCCAGCAAGCGGTTTGGAGGCACTGAAGCTTTCTTT.

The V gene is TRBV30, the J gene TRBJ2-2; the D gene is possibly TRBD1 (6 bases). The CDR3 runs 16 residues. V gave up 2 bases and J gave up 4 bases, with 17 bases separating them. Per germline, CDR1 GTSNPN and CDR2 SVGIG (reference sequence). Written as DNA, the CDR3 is TGTGCCTGGAGTAGGGCCCGGACAGACCTCACCGGGGAGCTGTTTTTT. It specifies CAWSRARTDLTGELFF.

CDR3 DNA: TGTGCCAGCTCACCAGGGCGGGTCACCGGGGAGCTGTTTTTT. Its translation: CASSPGRVTGELFF. V usage is TRBV18 and J usage is TRBJ2-2; perhaps TRBD2 as D (5 bases). Trimming left V 2 bases short and J 4 bases short, with 8 bases between. The CDR3 totals 14 residues. Germline CDR1 KGHSH, CDR2 LQKENI.

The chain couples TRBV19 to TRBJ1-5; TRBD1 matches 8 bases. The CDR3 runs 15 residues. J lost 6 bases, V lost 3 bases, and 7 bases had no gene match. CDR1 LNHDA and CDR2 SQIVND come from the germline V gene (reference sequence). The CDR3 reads CASSIPRGRGQPQHF. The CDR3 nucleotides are TGTGCCAGTAGTATCCCCAGGGGGCGAGGTCAGCCCCAGCATTTT.

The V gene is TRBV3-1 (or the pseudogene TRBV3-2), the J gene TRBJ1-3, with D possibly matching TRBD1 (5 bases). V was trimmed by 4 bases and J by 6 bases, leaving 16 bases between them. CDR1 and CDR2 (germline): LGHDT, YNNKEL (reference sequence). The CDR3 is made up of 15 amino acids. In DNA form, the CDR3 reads TGTGCCAGCAGCCCTACTCAAGGGGCCTCAAACACCATATATTTT. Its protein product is CASSPTQGASNTIYF.

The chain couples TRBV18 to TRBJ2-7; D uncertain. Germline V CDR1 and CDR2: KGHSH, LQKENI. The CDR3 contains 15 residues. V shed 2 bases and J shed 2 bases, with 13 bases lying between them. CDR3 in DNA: TGTGCCAGCTCACCAACGAGAGACCGGGCCTACGAGCAGTACTTC. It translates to CASSPTRDRAYEQYF.

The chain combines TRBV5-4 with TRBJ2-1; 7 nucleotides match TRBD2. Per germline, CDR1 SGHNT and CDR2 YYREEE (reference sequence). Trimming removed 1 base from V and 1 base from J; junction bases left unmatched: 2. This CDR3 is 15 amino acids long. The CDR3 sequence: CASSLYGGSYNEQFF. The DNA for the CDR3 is TGTGCCAGCAGCTTGTACGGGGGGTCCTACAATGAGCAGTTCTTC.

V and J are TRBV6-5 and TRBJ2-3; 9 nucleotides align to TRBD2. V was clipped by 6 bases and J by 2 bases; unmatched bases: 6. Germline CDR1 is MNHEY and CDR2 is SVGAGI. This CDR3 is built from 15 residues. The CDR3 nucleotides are TGTGCCAGCAGCAAGGGACTAGCTAACACAGATACGCAGTATTTT. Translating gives CASSKGLANTDTQYF.

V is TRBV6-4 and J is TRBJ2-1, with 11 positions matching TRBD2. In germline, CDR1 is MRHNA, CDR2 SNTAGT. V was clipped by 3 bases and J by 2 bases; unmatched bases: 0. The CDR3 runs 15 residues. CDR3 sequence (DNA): TGTGCCAGCAGTGAACTAGCGGGGGCCTACAATGAGCAGTTCTTC. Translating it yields CASSELAGAYNEQFF.

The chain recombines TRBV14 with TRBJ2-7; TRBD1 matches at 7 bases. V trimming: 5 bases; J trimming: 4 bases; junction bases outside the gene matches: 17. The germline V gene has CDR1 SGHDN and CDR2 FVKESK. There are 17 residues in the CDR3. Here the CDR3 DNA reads TGTGCCAGCAGCACCGCGACAGGGCTCCCTAAAATTTACGAGCAGTACTTC. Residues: CASSTATGLPKIYEQYF.